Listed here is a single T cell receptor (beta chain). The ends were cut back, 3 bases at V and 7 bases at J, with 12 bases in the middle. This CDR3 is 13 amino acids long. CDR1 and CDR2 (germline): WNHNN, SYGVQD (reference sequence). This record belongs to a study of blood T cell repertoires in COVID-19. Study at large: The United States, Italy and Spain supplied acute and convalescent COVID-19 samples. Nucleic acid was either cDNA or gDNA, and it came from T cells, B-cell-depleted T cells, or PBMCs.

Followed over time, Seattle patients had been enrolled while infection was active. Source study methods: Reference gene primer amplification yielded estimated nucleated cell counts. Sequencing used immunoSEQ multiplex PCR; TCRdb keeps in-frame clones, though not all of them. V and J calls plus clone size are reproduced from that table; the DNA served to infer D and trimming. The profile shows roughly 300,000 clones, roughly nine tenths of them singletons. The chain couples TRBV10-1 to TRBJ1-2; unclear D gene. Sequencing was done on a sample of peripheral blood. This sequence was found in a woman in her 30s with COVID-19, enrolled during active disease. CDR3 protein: CASSEASGIGYTF. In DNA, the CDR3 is TGCGCCAGCAGTGAAGCGTCGGGGATTGGCTACACCTTC.